This TCR beta chain was captured by sequencing in a study of beta chain features in type 1 diabetes. A note on this clone: Its antigen is as yet unknown.

V lost 7 bases to trimming and J lost 3 bases, with 6 bases between them. Germline V gives CDR1 MNHEY, CDR2 SMNVEV (reference sequence). The CDR3 contains 12 residues. Study findings and constraints: Type 1 diabetes patients had moderately but significantly shorter TCRB CDR3s in all four CD4+ subsets.

The investigators reverse transcribed all of the isolated RNA, so they sequenced expressed TCRB transcripts. Here immunoSEQ multiplex PCR was the method, and the copy in TCRdb shows in-frame clones only, minus some. The sample includes 350,000 to 450,000 clones, around an eighth of them seen just once. The source of this sequence is a young woman with type 1 diabetes. The genes are TRBV27 and TRBJ2-2, with D unresolved. Sample: naive CD4+ T cells from blood. DNA of the CDR3: TGTGCCAGCACTCTTTACACCGGGGAGCTGTTTTTT. Translated: CASTLYTGELFF.